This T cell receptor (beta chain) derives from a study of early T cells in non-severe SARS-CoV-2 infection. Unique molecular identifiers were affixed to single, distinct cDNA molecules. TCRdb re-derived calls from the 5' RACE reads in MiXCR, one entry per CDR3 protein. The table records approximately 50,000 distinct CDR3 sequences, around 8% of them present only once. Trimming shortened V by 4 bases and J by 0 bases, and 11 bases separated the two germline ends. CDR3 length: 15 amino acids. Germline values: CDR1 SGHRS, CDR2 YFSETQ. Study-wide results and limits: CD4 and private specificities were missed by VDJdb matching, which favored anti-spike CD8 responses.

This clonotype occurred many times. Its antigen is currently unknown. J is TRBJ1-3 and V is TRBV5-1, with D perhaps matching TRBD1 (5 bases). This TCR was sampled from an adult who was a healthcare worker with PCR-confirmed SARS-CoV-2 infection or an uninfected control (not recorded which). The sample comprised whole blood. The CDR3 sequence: CASSPGRTSGNTIYF. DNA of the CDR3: TGCGCCAGCAGCCCGGGACGGACCTCTGGAAACACCATATATTTT.